This is a list of T cell receptor beta chains from one sample in a study of blood T cells in healthy people across ages. TCRdb reanalysed the 5' RACE reads using MiXCR and keeps one entry per CDR3 protein. Among some 560,000 distinct CDR3 sequences, 25% to 35% were seen once, and the ten largest hold 3% to 4%. These data were likewise used in another study, on T cells of mothers and their children.

The sequenced sample consisted of blood. These receptors came from a boy between 2 and 15 years old in good health. Both conserved end residues are trimmed from each CDR3.

J gene: TRBJ2-2; V gene: TRBV14; CDR3 protein: ASSQDEGSGELF
J gene: TRBJ1-1; V gene: TRBV19; CDR3 protein: ASSMLGGRSRNTEAF
J gene: TRBJ1-1; V gene: TRBV15; CDR3 protein: ATSNPRTGLNTEAF
J gene: TRBJ2-3; V gene: TRBV12-3/TRBV12-4; CDR3 protein: ASRNDGSTDTQY
J gene: TRBJ2-3; V gene: TRBV12-5; CDR3 protein: ASGLVQGTDTQY
J gene: TRBJ1-5; V gene: TRBV7-6; CDR3 protein: ASGAGFGSNQPQH
J gene: TRBJ2-3; V gene: TRBV7-9; CDR3 protein: ASSPRTSGQTDTQY
J gene: TRBJ2-4; V gene: TRBV20-1; CDR3 protein: SASSKNIQY
J gene: TRBJ2-3; V gene: TRBV27; CDR3 protein: ASSTELAGINTDTQY
J gene: TRBJ1-1; V gene: TRBV20-1; CDR3 protein: SARKGPTNTEAF
J gene: TRBJ1-1; V gene: TRBV6-6; CDR3 protein: ATTRDRGIAF
J gene: TRBJ2-3; V gene: TRBV12-5; CDR3 protein: ASGSGTGASTDTQY
J gene: TRBJ2-7; V gene: TRBV27; CDR3 protein: ASSLYRGGGSYEQY
J gene: TRBJ2-3; V gene: TRBV9; CDR3 protein: ASSVDGPGTDTQY
J gene: TRBJ1-2; V gene: TRBV7-2; CDR3 protein: ASSLRGLYGYT
J gene: TRBJ1-2; V gene: TRBV6-5; CDR3 protein: ASSYDLGQGDGYT
J gene: TRBJ2-7; V gene: TRBV20-1; CDR3 protein: SANRVSGEQY
J gene: TRBJ2-5; V gene: TRBV9; CDR3 protein: ASSAQGPETQY
J gene: TRBJ2-5; V gene: TRBV5-1; CDR3 protein: ASSFFPSGRQETQY
J gene: TRBJ1-1; V gene: TRBV7-2; CDR3 protein: ASSLTLGGAGEAF
J gene: TRBJ2-1; V gene: TRBV4-3; CDR3 protein: ASSQDGPHSGRISEQF
J gene: TRBJ1-1; V gene: TRBV7-9; CDR3 protein: ASSLYAFGARELNTEAF
J gene: TRBJ2-5; V gene: TRBV5-1; CDR3 protein: ASSLEGRAVETQY
J gene: TRBJ1-2; V gene: TRBV14; CDR3 protein: ASSQDLYPGRVI
J gene: .; V gene: TRBV9; CDR3 protein: PSSVASGTSGGAEQF
J gene: .; V gene: TRBV7-2; CDR3 protein: ASSFPGLRYNEQF
J gene: TRBJ2-1; V gene: TRBV18; CDR3 protein: ASSRALNRDTSSYNEQF